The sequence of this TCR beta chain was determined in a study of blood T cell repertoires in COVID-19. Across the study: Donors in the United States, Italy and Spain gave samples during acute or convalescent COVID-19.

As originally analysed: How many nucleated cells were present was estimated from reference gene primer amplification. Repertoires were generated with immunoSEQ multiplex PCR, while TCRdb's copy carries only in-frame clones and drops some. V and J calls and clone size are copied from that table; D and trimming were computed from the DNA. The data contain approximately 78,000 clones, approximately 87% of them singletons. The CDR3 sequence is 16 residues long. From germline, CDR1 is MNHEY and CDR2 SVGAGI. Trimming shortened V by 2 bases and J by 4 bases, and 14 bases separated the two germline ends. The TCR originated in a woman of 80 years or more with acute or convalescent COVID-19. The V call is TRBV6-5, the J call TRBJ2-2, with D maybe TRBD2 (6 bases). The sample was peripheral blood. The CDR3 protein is CASSYGGLPVTGELFF. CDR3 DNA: TGTGCCAGCAGTTACGGGGGACTCCCTGTCACCGGGGAGCTGTTTTTT.